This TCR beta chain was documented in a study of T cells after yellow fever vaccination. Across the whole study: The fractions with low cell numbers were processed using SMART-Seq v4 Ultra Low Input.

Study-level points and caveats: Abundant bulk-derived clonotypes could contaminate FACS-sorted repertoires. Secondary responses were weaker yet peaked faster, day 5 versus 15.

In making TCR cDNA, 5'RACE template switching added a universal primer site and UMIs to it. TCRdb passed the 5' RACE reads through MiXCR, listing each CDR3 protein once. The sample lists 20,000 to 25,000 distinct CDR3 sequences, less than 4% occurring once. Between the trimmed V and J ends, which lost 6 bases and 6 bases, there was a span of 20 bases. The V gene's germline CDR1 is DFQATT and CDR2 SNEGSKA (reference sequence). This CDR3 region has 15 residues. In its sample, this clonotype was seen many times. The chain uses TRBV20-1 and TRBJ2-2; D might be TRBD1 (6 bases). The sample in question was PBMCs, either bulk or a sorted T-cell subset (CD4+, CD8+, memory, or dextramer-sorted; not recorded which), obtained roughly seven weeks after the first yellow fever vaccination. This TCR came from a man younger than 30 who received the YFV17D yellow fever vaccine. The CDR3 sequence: CSAHPQGWVAGELFF. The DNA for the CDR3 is TGCAGTGCACACCCCCAGGGGTGGGTGGCCGGGGAGCTGTTTTTT.